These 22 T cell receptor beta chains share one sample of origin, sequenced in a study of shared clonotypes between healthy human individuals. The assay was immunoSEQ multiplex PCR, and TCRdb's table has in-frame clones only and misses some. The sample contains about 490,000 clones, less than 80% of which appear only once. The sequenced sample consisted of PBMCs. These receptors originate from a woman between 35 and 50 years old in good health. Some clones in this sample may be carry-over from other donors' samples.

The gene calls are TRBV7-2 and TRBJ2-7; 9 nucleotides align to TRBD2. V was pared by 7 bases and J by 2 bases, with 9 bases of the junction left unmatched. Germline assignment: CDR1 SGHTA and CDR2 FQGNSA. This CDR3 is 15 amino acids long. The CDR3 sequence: CASKLRREGPYEQYF. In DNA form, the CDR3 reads TGTGCCAGCAAACTGAGGCGGGAGGGACCCTACGAGCAGTACTTC.

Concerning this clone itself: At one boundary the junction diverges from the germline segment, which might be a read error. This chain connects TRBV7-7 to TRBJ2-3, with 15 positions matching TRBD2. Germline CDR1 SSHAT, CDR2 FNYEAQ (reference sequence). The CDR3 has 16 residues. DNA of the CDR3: TGTGCTAGCAGCCTTGGACTAGCGGGAGGGGGAGATACGCAGTATTTT. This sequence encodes CASSLGLAGGGDTQYF.

In DNA, the CDR3 is TGTGCCAGCATATCGTCGGGTAGCGGGAGGGCTTGGACCGGGGAGCTGTTTTTT. Residues: CASISSGSGRAWTGELFF. J is TRBJ2-2 and V is TRBV28, with 11 bases lining up with TRBD2. Per germline, CDR1 MDHEN and CDR2 SYDVKM. The V segment lost 7 bases and the J segment 5 bases; nucleotides outside the gene matches: 15. There are 18 residues in the CDR3. The full variable domain, completed using reference TRBV28 and TRBJ2-2, is DVKVTQSSRYLVKRTGEKVFLECVQDMDHENMFWYRQDPGLGLRLIYFSYDVKMKEKGDIPEGYSVSREKKERFSLILESASTNQTSMYLCASISSGSGRAWTGELFFGEGSRLTVL.

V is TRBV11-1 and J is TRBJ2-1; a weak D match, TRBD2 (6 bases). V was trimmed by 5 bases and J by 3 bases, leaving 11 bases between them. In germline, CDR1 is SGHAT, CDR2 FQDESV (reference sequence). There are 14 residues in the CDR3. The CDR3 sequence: CASSSSGYYNEQFF. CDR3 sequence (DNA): TGTGCCAGCAGCAGTAGCGGTTACTACAATGAGCAGTTCTTC.

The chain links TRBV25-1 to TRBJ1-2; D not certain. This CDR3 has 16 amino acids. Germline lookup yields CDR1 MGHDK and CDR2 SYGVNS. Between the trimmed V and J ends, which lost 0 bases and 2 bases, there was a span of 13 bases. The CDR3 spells CASSEYGPNGNYGYTF. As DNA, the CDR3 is TGTGCCAGCAGTGAATACGGGCCGAACGGGAACTATGGCTACACCTTC.

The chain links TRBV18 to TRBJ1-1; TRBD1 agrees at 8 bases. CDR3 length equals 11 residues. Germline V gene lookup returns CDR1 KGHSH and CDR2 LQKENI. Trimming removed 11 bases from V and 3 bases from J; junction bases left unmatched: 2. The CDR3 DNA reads TGTGCCTCGACAGGGGACACTGAAGCTTTCTTT. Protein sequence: CASTGDTEAFF. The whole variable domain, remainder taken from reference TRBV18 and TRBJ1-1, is NAGVMQNPRHLVRRRGQEARLRCSPMKGHSHVYWYRQLPEEGLKFMVYLQKENIIDESGMPKERFSAEFPKEGPSILRIQQVVRGDSAAYFCASTGDTEAFFGQGTRLTVV.

The CDR3: CASSLGQPGDTQYF. The DNA of the CDR3 is TGTGCCAGCAGCTTAGGGCAGCCAGGAGATACGCAGTATTTT. The rearrangement links TRBV7-9 to TRBJ2-3, with D hard to call. In germline, CDR1 is SEHNR, CDR2 FQNEAQ (reference sequence). The CDR3 is 14 residues long. Deletions cut 1 base from V and 5 bases from J, with 10 bases between. The variable domain in full, with the rest retrieved from reference TRBV7-9 and TRBJ2-3, is DTGVSQNPRHKITKRGQNVTFRCDPISEHNRLYWYRQTLGQGPEFLTYFQNEAQLEKSRLLSDRFSAERPKGSFSTLEIQRTEQGDSAMYLCASSLGQPGDTQYFGPGTRLTVL.

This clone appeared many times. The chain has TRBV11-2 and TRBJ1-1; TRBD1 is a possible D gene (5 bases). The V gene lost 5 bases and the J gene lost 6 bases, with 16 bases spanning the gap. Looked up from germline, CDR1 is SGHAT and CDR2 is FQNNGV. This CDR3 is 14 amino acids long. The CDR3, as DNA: TGTGCCAGCAGCCCAGGAGGAGGGGTGGCTGAAGCTTTCTTT. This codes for CASSPGGGVAEAFF.

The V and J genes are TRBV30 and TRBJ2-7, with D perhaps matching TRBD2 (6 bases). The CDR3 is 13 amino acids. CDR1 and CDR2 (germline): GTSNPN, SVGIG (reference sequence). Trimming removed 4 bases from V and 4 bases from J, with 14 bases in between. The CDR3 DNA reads TGTGCCTGGATTCGGGACTTCCCTTACGAGCAGTACTTC. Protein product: CAWIRDFPYEQYF.

The CDR3 loop is CASSLGGTNEQYF. Here the CDR3 DNA reads TGTGCCAGCAGCTTGGGGGGGACTAACGAGCAGTACTTC. The gene calls are TRBV11-2 and TRBJ2-7, with TRBD2 matching over 7 bases. Germline V gene sequence: CDR1 SGHAT, CDR2 FQNNGV. This CDR3 comprises 13 residues. Losses at the gene ends were 3 bases for V and 5 bases for J; bases not matched to a gene: 4.

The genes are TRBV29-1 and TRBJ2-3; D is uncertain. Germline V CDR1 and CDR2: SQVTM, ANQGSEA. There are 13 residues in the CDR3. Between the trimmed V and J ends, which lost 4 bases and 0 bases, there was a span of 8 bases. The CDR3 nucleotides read TGCAGCGTTGGCGTTGACAGCACAGATACGCAGTATTTT. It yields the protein CSVGVDSTDTQYF.

The CDR3 DNA reads TGTGCCTGGACGCGATCAAATTCCGGGACAAAGCCAAATCAGCCCCAGCATTTT. Its translation: CAWTRSNSGTKPNQPQHF. The V gene is TRBV30, the J gene TRBJ1-5, with a possible D match to TRBD1 (6 bases). The CDR3 has 18 amino acids. The V end lost 4 bases, the J end lost 4 bases, and 26 bases lay between the germline ends. Germline-derived CDR1 and CDR2 are GTSNPN and SVGIG (reference sequence).

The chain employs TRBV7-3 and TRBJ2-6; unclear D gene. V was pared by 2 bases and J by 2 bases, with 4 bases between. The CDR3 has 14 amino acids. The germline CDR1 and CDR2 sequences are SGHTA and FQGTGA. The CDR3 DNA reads TGTGCCAGCAGCTTATCCCCTGGGGCCAACGTCCTGACTTTC. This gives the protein CASSLSPGANVLTF.

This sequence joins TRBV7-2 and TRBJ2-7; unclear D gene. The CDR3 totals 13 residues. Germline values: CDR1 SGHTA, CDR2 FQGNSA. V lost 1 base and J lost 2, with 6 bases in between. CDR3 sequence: CASSLVATYEQYF. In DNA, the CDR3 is TGTGCCAGCAGCTTAGTGGCCACCTACGAGCAGTACTTC.

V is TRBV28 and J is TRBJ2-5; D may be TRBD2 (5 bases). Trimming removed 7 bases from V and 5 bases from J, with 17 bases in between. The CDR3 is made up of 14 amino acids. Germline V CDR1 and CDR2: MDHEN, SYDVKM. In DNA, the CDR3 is TGTGCCAGCAATAACCGGGCCCCGGGGGAGACCCAGTACTTC. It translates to CASNNRAPGETQYF.

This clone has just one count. The CDR3, as DNA: TGTGCCAGCACGGGAGCAGGTTCAGACACCGGGGAGCTGTTTTTT. It translates to CASTGAGSDTGELFF. The gene calls are TRBV14 and TRBJ2-2, with D maybe TRBD2 (6 bases). Trimming stripped 7 bases from V and 3 bases from J, with 15 bases between. CDR3 length equals 15 residues. Germline values: CDR1 SGHDN, CDR2 FVKESK.

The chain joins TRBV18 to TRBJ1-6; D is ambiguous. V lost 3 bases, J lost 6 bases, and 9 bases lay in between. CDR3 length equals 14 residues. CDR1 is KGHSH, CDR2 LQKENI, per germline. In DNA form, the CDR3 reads TGTGCCAGCTCACCGTCCGAGACTAATTCACCCCTCCACTTT. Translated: CASSPSETNSPLHF.

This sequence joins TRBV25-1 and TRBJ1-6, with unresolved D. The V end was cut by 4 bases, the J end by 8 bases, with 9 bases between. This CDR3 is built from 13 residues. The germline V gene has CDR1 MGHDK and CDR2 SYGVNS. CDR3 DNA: TGTGCCAGCAGTGGATCTGAGGATTCACCCCTCCACTTT. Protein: CASSGSEDSPLHF.

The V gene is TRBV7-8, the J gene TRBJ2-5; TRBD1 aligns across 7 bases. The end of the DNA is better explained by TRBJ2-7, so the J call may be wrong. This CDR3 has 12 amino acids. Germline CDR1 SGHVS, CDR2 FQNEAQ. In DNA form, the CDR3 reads TGTGCCAGCAGGGACAGGTCCTACGAGCAGTACTTC. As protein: CASRDRSYEQYF.

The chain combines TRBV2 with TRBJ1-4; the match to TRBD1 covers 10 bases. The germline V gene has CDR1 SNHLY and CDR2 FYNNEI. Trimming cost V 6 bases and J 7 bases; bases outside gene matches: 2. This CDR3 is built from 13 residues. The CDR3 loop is CASSGTGVEKLFF. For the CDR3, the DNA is TGTGCCAGCAGCGGGACAGGGGTTGAAAAACTGTTTTTT.

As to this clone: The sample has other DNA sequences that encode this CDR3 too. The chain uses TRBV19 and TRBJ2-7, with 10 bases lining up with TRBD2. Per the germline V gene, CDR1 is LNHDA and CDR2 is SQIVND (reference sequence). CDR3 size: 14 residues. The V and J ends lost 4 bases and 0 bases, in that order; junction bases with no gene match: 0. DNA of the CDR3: TGTGCCAGTAGTAGGACTAGCGGCTCCTACGAGCAGTACTTC. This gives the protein CASSRTSGSYEQYF.

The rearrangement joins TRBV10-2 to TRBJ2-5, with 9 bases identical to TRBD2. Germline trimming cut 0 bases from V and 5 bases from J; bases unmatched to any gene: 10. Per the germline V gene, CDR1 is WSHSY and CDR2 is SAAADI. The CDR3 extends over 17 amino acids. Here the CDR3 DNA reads TGCGCCAGCAGTGAGTCGGATAGCGGGAGAGGTTGGGAGACCCAGTACTTC. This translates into CASSESDSGRGWETQYF.